The next 18 T cell receptor beta chains were all read from a single sample in a study of identical twins. TCRdb ran MiXCR on the 5' RACE reads and lists one entry per CDR3 protein. The sample lists 700,000 or so distinct CDR3 sequences; 21% were seen once. The sample was also reused in another study, on T cells expressing NK-cell markers.

Sequencing was done on a sample of PBMCs. All receptors come from a woman aged 18 to 35 in good health.

This clonotype was seen only a few times. V and J are TRBV27 and TRBJ1-5; D may be TRBD1 (6 bases). V lost 6 bases and J lost 4, with 16 bases in between. This CDR3 has 15 residues. Germline V gene sequence: CDR1 MNHEY, CDR2 SMNVEV (reference sequence). The CDR3 region has the DNA TGTGCCAGCAGCACCACCCTTCAGGGGAATCAGCCCCAGCATTTT. Amino acid sequence: CASSTTLQGNQPQHF.

This chain uses TRBV14 with TRBJ2-1; TRBD2 aligns across 7 bases. The ends lost 4 bases at V and 5 bases at J; junction bases unmatched: 8. The germline gives CDR1 SGHDN, CDR2 FVKESK. The CDR3 has 15 amino acids. The CDR3 region is CASSPRRAGHNEQFF. CDR3 sequence (DNA): TGTGCCAGCAGCCCCAGACGAGCGGGACACAATGAGCAGTTCTTC.

The table lists this clonotype with a few counts. V is TRBV6-5 and J is TRBJ1-1; 11 nucleotides agree with TRBD1. V lost 3 bases, J lost 8 bases, and 5 bases stayed unmatched. Germline assignment: CDR1 MNHEY and CDR2 SVGAGI. The CDR3 spans 14 residues. CDR3 nucleotides: TGTGCCAGCAGTTATGGGACAGGGGGGATGGAAGCTTTCTTT. Its translation: CASSYGTGGMEAFF.

The chain has TRBV20-1 and TRBJ1-5, with D possibly matching TRBD1 (6 bases). CDR1 is DFQATT and CDR2 is SNEGSKA in the germline V gene (reference sequence). This CDR3 spans 15 amino acids. Between the trimmed V and J ends, which lost 5 bases and 2 bases, there was a span of 16 bases. The CDR3 loop reads CSASTGYGGNQPQHF. CDR3 sequence (DNA): TGCAGTGCTTCCACAGGGTACGGGGGCAATCAGCCCCAGCATTTT.

CDR3 nucleotides: TGTGCCAGCACCCTTATCGGGACTAGCGGGGGCAATGAGCAGTTCTTC. It encodes CASTLIGTSGGNEQFF. This sequence joins TRBV27 and TRBJ2-1, with 14 bases fitting TRBD2. Germline lookup yields CDR1 MNHEY and CDR2 SMNVEV (reference sequence). This CDR3 has 16 amino acids. Trimming removed 7 bases from V and 6 bases from J; junction bases left unmatched: 8.

The chain joins TRBV25-1 to TRBJ2-5; D may be TRBD2 (5 bases). V was trimmed by 2 bases and J by 4 bases, leaving 11 bases between them. The CDR3 contains 14 residues. Germline CDR1 reads MGHDK; CDR2 reads SYGVNS. CDR3 sequence reads: CASSERGTAETQYF. CDR3 in DNA: TGTGCCAGCAGTGAACGGGGAACCGCAGAGACCCAGTACTTC.

This clonotype has more than one count but fewer than ten. This rearrangement joins TRBV7-2 to TRBJ2-1; 8 bases align to TRBD2. This CDR3 comprises 16 residues. Germline V gene data show CDR1 as SGHTA and CDR2 as FQGNSA. With V trimmed by 5 bases and J by 6 bases, 12 bases remained unmatched. CDR3 sequence reads: CASSLRRGGTINEQFF. CDR3 coding DNA: TGTGCCAGCAGCCTTCGCCGGGGGGGAACTATCAATGAGCAGTTCTTC.

This chain's CDR3 is CASSRTSGGPSASEQFF. The CDR3, as DNA: TGTGCCAGCAGCCGAACTAGCGGGGGGCCATCGGCCAGCGAGCAGTTCTTC. The rearrangement links TRBV7-6 to TRBJ2-1; TRBD2 aligns across 12 bases. The CDR3 is 17 amino acids. Per the germline V gene, CDR1 is SGHVS and CDR2 is FNYEAQ. V dropped 5 bases and J dropped 10; count of bases not matched to a gene: 15.

The chain links TRBV6-1 to TRBJ1-5, with no clear D. Germline V gene sequence: CDR1 MNHNS, CDR2 SASEGT. Deletions cut 8 bases from V and 1 base from J, with 18 bases between. The CDR3 spans 16 residues. CDR3 in DNA: TGTGCCAGCGCTCGAAACCCCGGGATGAGCAATCAGCCCCAGCATTTT. Its translation: CASARNPGMSNQPQHF.

This clonotype was recorded a few times. The V and J genes are TRBV5-1 and TRBJ2-3; D unclear. V was shortened by 0 bases and J by 0 bases, with 11 bases between the two germline ends. This CDR3 comprises 16 residues. Germline assignment: CDR1 SGHRS and CDR2 YFSETQ. The CDR3 protein is CASSLADLISTDTQYF. In DNA form, the CDR3 reads TGCGCCAGCAGCTTGGCTGACCTCATTAGCACAGATACGCAGTATTTT.

CDR3 protein: CSARRSNTEAFF. The CDR3 nucleotides read TGCAGTGCTAGAAGGTCGAACACTGAAGCTTTCTTT. This chain connects TRBV20-1 to TRBJ1-1; D is uncertain. V was pared by 2 bases and J by 1 base, with 5 bases between. The CDR3 has 12 residues. Germline V gene data show CDR1 as DFQATT and CDR2 as SNEGSKA (reference sequence).

The chain combines TRBV10-3 with TRBJ2-1; 8 nucleotides line up with TRBD2. Germline CDR1 is ENHRY and CDR2 is SYGVKD. V lost 7 bases to trimming and J lost 8 bases; unmatched junction nucleotides: 1. This CDR3 region has 11 residues. CDR3 amino acids: CAITGGDEQFF. The CDR3 bases are TGTGCCATCACGGGGGGGGATGAGCAGTTCTTC.

The chain uses TRBV10-2 and TRBJ2-1; 7 nucleotides match TRBD2. This CDR3 region has 13 residues. CDR1 is WSHSY, CDR2 SAAADI, per germline. The junction had 6 bases not matched to a gene; V was cut back by 4 bases and J by 9 bases. Here the CDR3 DNA reads TGCGCCAGCAGTGGAGCGGGGTTCGGTGAGCAGTTCTTC. This encodes CASSGAGFGEQFF.

In this sample, this clonotype turned up many times. The gene calls are TRBV5-1 and TRBJ2-3; D ambiguous. This CDR3 is 14 amino acids long. Germline V CDR1 and CDR2: SGHRS, YFSETQ. V lost 0 bases and J lost 1, with 6 bases in between. CDR3 residues: CASSLGQRTDTQYF. CDR3 DNA: TGCGCCAGCAGCTTGGGGCAGCGCACAGATACGCAGTATTTT.

The V and J genes are TRBV7-2 and TRBJ2-3, with D possibly being TRBD2 (7 bases). Germline V CDR1 and CDR2: SGHTA, FQGNSA. The CDR3 has 15 residues. V was cut by 4 bases and J by 0 bases, with 11 bases left in between. The CDR3 DNA is TGTGCCAGCAGCTGGGGGGGGCCGAGCACAGATACGCAGTATTTT. Residues: CASSWGGPSTDTQYF.

This clonotype was seen a handful of times. The CDR3: CASSLYPERMDEQYF. The CDR3 bases are TGTGCCAGCAGCTTGTATCCGGAGAGAATGGACGAGCAGTACTTC. V and J are TRBV5-5 and TRBJ2-7; D not certain. The CDR3 has 15 residues. In germline, CDR1 is SGHKS, CDR2 YYEKEE (reference sequence). V was cut by 1 base and J by 5 bases, with 16 bases left in between.

The CDR3 DNA is TGTGCCAGCAGTTTCCGGCAGGGGGAATATGAGCAGTTCTTC. This sequence encodes CASSFRQGEYEQFF. The V call is TRBV12-3 or TRBV12-4, the J call TRBJ2-1; 7 positions agree with TRBD1. V shed 3 bases, J shed 8 bases, and the junction held 7 bases outside the gene matches. The CDR3 loop spans 14 amino acids.

CDR3 nucleotide sequence: TGTGCCAGCAGCGAGGGACAGGGTATGAATTCACCCCTCCACTTT. This gives the protein CASSEGQGMNSPLHF. The chain joins TRBV6-1 to TRBJ1-6; 9 bases fit TRBD1. V gave up 6 bases and J gave up 7 bases; unmatched junction bases: 7. Germline V CDR1 and CDR2: MNHNS, SASEGT. The CDR3 is made up of 15 amino acids.